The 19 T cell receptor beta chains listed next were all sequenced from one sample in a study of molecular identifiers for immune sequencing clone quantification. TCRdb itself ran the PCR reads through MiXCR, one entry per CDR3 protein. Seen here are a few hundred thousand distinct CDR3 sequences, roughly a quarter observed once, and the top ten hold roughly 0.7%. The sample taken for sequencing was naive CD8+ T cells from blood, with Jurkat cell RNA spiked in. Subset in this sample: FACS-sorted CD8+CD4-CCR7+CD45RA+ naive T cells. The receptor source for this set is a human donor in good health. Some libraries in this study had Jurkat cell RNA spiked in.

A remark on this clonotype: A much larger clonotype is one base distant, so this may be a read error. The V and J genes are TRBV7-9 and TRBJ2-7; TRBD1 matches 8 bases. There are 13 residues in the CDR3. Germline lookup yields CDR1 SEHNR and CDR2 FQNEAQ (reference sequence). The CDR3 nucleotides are TGTACCAGCAGCCATGGACAGGGCTACGAGCAGTACTTC. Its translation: CTSSHGQGYEQYF. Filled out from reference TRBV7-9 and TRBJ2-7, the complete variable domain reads DTGVSQNPRHKITKRGQNVTFRCDPISEHNRLYWYRQTLGQGPEFLTYFQNEAQLEKSRLLSDRFSAERPKGSFSTLEIQRTEQGDSAMYLCTSSHGQGYEQYFGPGTRLTVT.

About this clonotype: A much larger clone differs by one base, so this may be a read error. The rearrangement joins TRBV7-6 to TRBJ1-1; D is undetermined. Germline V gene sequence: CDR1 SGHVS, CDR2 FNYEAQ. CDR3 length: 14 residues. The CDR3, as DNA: TGTGCCAGCAGCTTAGAAGGCGAGAACGCTGAAGCTTTCTTT. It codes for CASSLEGENAEAFF.

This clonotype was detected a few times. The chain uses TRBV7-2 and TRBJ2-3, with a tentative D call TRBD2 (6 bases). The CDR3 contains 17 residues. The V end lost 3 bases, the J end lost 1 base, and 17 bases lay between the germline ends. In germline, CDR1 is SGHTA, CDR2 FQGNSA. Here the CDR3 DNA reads TGTGCCAGCAGCTTGGTTACGGGGGTCCTCGGCACAGATACGCAGTATTTT. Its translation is CASSLVTGVLGTDTQYF.

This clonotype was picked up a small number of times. DNA for the CDR3: TGTGCCAGCAGCCCGGGACTCAGGATAACCTACGAGCAGTACTTC. Translation: CASSPGLRITYEQYF. V gene TRBV27 combines with J gene TRBJ2-7, with D possibly being TRBD2 (6 bases). Germline CDR1 is MNHEY and CDR2 is SMNVEV (reference sequence). V was pared by 6 bases and J by 2 bases, with 17 bases between. The CDR3 has 15 residues.

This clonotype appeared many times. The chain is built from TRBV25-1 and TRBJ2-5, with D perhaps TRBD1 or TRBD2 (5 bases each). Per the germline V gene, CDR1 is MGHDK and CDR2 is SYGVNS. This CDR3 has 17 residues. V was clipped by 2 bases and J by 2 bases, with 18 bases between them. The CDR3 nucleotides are TGTGCCAGCAGTGAAATTCTAATAGCGACAGCACAAGAGACCCAGTACTTC. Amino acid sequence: CASSEILIATAQETQYF.

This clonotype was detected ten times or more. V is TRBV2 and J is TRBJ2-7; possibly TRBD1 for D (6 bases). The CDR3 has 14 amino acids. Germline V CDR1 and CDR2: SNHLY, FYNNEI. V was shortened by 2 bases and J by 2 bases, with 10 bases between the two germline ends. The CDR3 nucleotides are TGTGCCAGCAGTGAAATTGGGGGCGCCTACGAGCAGTACTTC. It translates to CASSEIGGAYEQYF.

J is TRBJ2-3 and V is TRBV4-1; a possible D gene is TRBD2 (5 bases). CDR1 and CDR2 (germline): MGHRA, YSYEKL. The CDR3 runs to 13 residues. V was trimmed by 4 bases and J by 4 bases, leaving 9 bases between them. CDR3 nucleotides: TGCGCCAGCAGCCGGGGAGAGCCAGATACGCAGTATTTT. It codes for CASSRGEPDTQYF.

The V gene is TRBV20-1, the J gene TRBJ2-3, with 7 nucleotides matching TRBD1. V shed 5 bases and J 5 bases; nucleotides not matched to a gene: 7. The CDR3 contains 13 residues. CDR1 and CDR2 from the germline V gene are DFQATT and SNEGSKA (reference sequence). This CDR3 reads CSAVERGRDTQYF. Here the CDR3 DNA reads TGCAGTGCTGTTGAAAGGGGGCGAGATACGCAGTATTTT.

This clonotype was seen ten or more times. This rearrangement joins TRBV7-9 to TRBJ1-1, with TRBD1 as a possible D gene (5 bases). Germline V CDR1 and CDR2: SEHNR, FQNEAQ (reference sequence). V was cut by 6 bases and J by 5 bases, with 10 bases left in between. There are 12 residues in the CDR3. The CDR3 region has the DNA TGTGCCAGCAGTTGGGGGGATACTGAAGCTTTCTTT. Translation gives CASSWGDTEAFF.

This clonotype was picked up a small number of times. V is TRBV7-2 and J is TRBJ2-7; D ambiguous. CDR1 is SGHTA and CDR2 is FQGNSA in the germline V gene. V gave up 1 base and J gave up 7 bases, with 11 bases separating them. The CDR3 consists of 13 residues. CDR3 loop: CASSLVKLREQYF. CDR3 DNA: TGTGCCAGCAGCTTAGTGAAGTTGAGGGAGCAGTACTTC. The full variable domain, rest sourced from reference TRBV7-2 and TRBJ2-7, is GAGVSQSPSNKVTEKGKDVELRCDPISGHTALYWYRQSLGQGLEFLIYFQGNSAPDKSGLPSDRFSAERTGGSVSTLTIQRTQQEDSAVYLCASSLVKLREQYFGPGTRLTVT.

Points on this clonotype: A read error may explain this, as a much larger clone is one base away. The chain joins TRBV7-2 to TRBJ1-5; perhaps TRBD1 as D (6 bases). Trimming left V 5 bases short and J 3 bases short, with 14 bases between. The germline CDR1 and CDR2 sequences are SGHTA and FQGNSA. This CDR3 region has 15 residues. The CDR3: CASSRDQGINQPQHF. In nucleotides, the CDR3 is TGTGCCAGCAGCAGAGATCAGGGGATCAATCAGCCCCAGCATTTT.

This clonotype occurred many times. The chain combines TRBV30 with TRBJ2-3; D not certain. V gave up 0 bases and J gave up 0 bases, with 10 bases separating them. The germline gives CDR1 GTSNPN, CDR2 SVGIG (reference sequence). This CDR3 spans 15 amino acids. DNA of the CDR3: TGTGCCTGGAGTGTGGCAGTCAGTAGCACAGATACGCAGTATTTT. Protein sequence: CAWSVAVSSTDTQYF.

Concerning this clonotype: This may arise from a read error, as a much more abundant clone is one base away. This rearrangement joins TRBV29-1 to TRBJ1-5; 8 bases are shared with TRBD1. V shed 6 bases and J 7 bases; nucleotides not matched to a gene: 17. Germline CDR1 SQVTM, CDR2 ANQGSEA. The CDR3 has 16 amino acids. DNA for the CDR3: TGCAGCGTCGACTCGACTGGACAGGGATGGGAGCAGCCCCAGCATTTT. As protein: CSVDSTGQGWEQPQHF.

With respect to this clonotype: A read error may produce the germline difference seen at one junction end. The CDR3 region is CTSSLTSRSDTQYF. The CDR3 nucleotides are TGCACCAGCAGCTTGACAAGCCGATCAGATACGCAGTATTTT. V usage is TRBV5-1 and J usage is TRBJ2-3; D is undetermined. Germline V gene sequence: CDR1 SGHRS, CDR2 YFSETQ. The CDR3 covers 14 residues. Full variable domain (remainder filled in from reference TRBV5-1 and TRBJ2-3): KAGVTQTPRYLIKTRGQQVTLSCSPISGHRSVSWYQQTPGQGLQFLFEYFSETQRNKGNFPGRFSGRQFSNSRSEMNVSTLELGDSALYLCTSSLTSRSDTQYFGPGTRLTVL.

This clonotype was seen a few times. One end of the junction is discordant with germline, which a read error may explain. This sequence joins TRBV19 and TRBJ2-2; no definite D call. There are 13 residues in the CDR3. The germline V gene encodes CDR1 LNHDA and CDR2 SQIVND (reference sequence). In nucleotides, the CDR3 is TGTGTCAGTAGTATTGGGGTCGCCGGGGAGCTGTTTTTT. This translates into CVSSIGVAGELFF.

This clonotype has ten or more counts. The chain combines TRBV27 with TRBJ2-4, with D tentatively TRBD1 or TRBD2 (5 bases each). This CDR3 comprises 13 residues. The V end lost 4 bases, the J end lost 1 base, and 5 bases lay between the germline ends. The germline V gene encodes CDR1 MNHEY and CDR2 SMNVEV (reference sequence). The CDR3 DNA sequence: TGTGCCAGCAGTTGGGGGGCCAAAAACATTCAGTACTTC. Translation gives CASSWGAKNIQYF.

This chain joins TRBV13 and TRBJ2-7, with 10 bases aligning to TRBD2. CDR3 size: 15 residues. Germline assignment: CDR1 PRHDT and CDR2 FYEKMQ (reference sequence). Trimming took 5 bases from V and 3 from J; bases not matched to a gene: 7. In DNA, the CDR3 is TGTGCCAGCAGCCGAGGACTAGCGGACCACTACGAGCAGTACTTC. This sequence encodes CASSRGLADHYEQYF.

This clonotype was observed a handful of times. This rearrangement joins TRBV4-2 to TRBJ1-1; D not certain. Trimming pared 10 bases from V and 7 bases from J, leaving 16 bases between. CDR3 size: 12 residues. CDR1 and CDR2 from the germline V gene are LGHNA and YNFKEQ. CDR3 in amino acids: CATTPGGDEAFF. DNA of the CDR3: TGTGCCACCACACCAGGCGGGGATGAAGCTTTCTTT.

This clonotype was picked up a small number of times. The CDR3: CASSARDRGGETQYF. The CDR3 DNA reads TGTGCCAGCAGCGCCCGGGACAGGGGGGGTGAGACCCAGTACTTC. The rearrangement links TRBV7-9 to TRBJ2-5, with 11 nucleotides matching TRBD1. This CDR3 is built from 15 residues. Germline CDR1 and CDR2: SEHNR and FQNEAQ (reference sequence). The V and J ends lost 5 bases and 5 bases, in that order; junction bases with no gene match: 7. The complete variable domain, with remaining parts taken from reference TRBV7-9 and TRBJ2-5, reads DTGVSQNPRHKITKRGQNVTFRCDPISEHNRLYWYRQTLGQGPEFLTYFQNEAQLEKSRLLSDRFSAERPKGSFSTLEIQRTEQGDSAMYLCASSARDRGGETQYFGPGTRLLVL.